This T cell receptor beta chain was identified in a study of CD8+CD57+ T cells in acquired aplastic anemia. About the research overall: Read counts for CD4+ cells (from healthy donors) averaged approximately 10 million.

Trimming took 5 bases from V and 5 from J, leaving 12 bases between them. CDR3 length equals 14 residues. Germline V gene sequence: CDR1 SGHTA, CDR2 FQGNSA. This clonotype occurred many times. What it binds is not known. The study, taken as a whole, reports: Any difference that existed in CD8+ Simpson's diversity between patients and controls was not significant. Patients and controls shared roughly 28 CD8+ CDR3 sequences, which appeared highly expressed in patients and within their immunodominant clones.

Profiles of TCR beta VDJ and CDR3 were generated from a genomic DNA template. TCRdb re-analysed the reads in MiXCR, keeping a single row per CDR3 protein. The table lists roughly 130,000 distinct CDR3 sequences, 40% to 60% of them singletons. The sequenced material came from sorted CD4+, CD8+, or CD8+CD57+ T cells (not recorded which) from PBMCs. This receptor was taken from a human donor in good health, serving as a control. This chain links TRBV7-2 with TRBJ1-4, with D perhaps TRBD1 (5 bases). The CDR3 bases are TGTGCCAGCAGCCTGACAGTCACAAATGAAAAACTGTTTTTT. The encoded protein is CASSLTVTNEKLFF.